These 24 T cell receptor beta chains share one sample of origin, sequenced in a study of cytomegalovirus exposure and HLA in healthy donors. Generated by immunoSEQ multiplex PCR, the TCRdb table keeps only in-frame clones and is missing some. The data hold 60,000 to 80,000 clones, with around 85% observed a single time. Input material: PBMCs. Source of these receptors: a man aged 30 to 45 in good health and CMV-seronegative.

This rearrangement joins TRBV19 to TRBJ2-1; 16 bases align to TRBD2. The CDR3 is made up of 20 amino acids. Trimming removed 5 bases from V and 1 base from J; junction bases left unmatched: 11. CDR1 and CDR2 (germline): LNHDA, SQIVND (reference sequence). The CDR3 DNA follows: TGTGCCAGTAGTCGGGGACTAGCGGGAGGGTACCAGGGATCCTACAATGAGCAGTTCTTC. Amino acids: CASSRGLAGGYQGSYNEQFF.

The chain has TRBV18 and TRBJ1-5; possible D gene TRBD1, 6 bases. The CDR3 is 15 amino acids. Trimming left V 4 bases short and J 2 bases short, with 12 bases between. Germline values: CDR1 KGHSH, CDR2 LQKENI. CDR3 in amino acids: CASSQQGVGNQPQHF. The CDR3 DNA sequence: TGTGCCAGCTCACAACAGGGAGTTGGCAATCAGCCCCAGCATTTT.

This clone was seen only a few times. This chain connects TRBV27 to TRBJ1-1, with D uncertain. Germline V gene lookup returns CDR1 MNHEY and CDR2 SMNVEV (reference sequence). The CDR3 covers 14 residues. Trimming removed 0 bases from V and 3 bases from J, with 8 bases in between. The CDR3 region is CASSLSRAYTEAFF. The DNA for the CDR3 is TGTGCCAGCAGTTTATCGAGGGCGTACACTGAAGCTTTCTTT.

The chain couples TRBV5-1 to TRBJ2-5; D is perhaps TRBD1 (5 bases). CDR1 and CDR2 from the germline V gene are SGHRS and YFSETQ. The CDR3 covers 15 residues. V was pared by 0 bases and J by 4 bases, with 13 bases between. The CDR3 coding sequence is TGCGCCAGCAGCTTGGAAAGGGGCTGGGGAGAGACCCAGTACTTC. This gives the protein CASSLERGWGETQYF.

This clone was counted between two and nine times. The chain has TRBV27 and TRBJ2-7; 13 bases are a match to TRBD2. Germline loops: CDR1 MNHEY, CDR2 SMNVEV (reference sequence). Trimming at V came to 6 bases and at J to 4 bases, leaving 6 bases not matched to a gene. This CDR3 spans 15 amino acids. CDR3 coding DNA: TGTGCCAGCAGCTGGACTAGCGGGAGTTTGTACGAGCAGTACGTC. This encodes CASSWTSGSLYEQYV.

This clone was seen just once. This rearrangement joins TRBV28 to TRBJ1-1; TRBD1 matches 7 bases. The J segment lost 5 bases and the V segment lost 3 bases, leaving 9 bases of the junction unmatched. The CDR3 spans 15 residues. Germline loops: CDR1 MDHEN, CDR2 SYDVKM. In DNA, the CDR3 is TGTGCCAGCAGTTTCTTCTCGGCAGGGGGGACTGAAGCTTTCTTT. Translated, it gives CASSFFSAGGTEAFF.

The chain joins TRBV7-2 to TRBJ2-3, with 13 nucleotides matching TRBD2. V was pared by 1 base and J by 1 base, with 5 bases of the junction left unmatched. CDR1 is SGHTA and CDR2 is FQGNSA in the germline V gene. This CDR3 is 18 amino acids long. CDR3 sequence (DNA): TGTGCCAGCAGCTTAGTGGGACTAGCGGGACTGGGCACAGATACGCAGTATTTT. Translating gives CASSLVGLAGLGTDTQYF. The full variable domain, completed using reference TRBV7-2 and TRBJ2-3, is GAGVSQSPSNKVTEKGKDVELRCDPISGHTALYWYRQSLGQGLEFLIYFQGNSAPDKSGLPSDRFSAERTGGSVSTLTIQRTQQEDSAVYLCASSLVGLAGLGTDTQYFGPGTRLTVL.

The genes are TRBV11-2 and TRBJ2-7, with a possible D match to TRBD2 (6 bases). Germline V gene lookup returns CDR1 SGHAT and CDR2 FQNNGV. The CDR3 has 14 residues. V gave up 1 base and J gave up 3 bases, with 10 bases separating them. The DNA for the CDR3 is TGTGCCAGCAGCTTAGCGGGACTTTTCTACGAGCAGTACTTC. It translates to CASSLAGLFYEQYF.

The chain has TRBV6-6 and TRBJ1-4; 7 bases are shared with TRBD1. Germline CDR1 reads MNHNY; CDR2 reads SVGAGI (reference sequence). This CDR3 comprises 16 residues. V shed 5 bases, J shed 4 bases, and the junction held 10 bases outside the gene matches. The CDR3 DNA follows: TGTGCCAGCAGTATCCGGACAGGTCACAATAATGAAAAACTGTTTTTT. It yields the protein CASSIRTGHNNEKLFF.

This chain uses TRBV27 with TRBJ2-7; the D is unclear. Looked up from germline, CDR1 is MNHEY and CDR2 is SMNVEV (reference sequence). The CDR3 spans 14 residues. V lost 3 bases and J 0 bases, leaving 9 bases between the germline ends. The CDR3 DNA is TGTGCCAGCAGTTTTAGCCAGCTCTCCTACGAGCAGTACTTC. It is translated as CASSFSQLSYEQYF.

This clone was observed a single time. This chain links TRBV18 with TRBJ2-3, with 7 nucleotides matching TRBD2. Germline assignment: CDR1 KGHSH and CDR2 LQKENI. The CDR3 covers 14 residues. V lost 3 bases and J lost 0; bases outside the gene matches: 0. DNA of the CDR3: TGTGCCAGCTCACCGACTAGCAGCACAGATACGCAGTATTTT. Amino acids: CASSPTSSTDTQYF.

The V call is TRBV11-3, the J call TRBJ2-3; D is perhaps TRBD1 (6 bases). The ends were cut back, 8 bases at V and 2 bases at J, with 29 bases in the middle. This CDR3 is built from 19 residues. The V gene's germline CDR1 is SGHNT and CDR2 YENEEA. The CDR3 DNA follows: TGTGCCAGCGGCGAAAGGACAGCGAGACAGCTAATCGACACAGATACGCAGTATTTT. Its translation is CASGERTARQLIDTDTQYF.

V is TRBV6-1 and J is TRBJ1-5, with a possible D match to TRBD1 (5 bases). CDR1 is MNHNS, CDR2 SASEGT, per germline. Trimming took 6 bases from V and 5 from J, leaving 14 bases between them. This CDR3 contains 14 residues. CDR3 nucleotides: TGTGCCAGCAGAATACAGGATATTCATCAGCCCCAGCATTTT. Protein sequence: CASRIQDIHQPQHF.

The V and J genes are TRBV30 and TRBJ1-2, with D hard to call. The length of the CDR3 is 15 residues. With 1 base removed from V and 1 base from J, the gap between germline ends came to 13 bases. Germline V gene data show CDR1 as GTSNPN and CDR2 as SVGIG (reference sequence). Here the CDR3 reads CAWSGQEADNYGYTF. The DNA of the CDR3 is TGTGCCTGGAGTGGGCAGGAAGCTGATAACTATGGCTACACCTTC.

This rearrangement joins TRBV19 to TRBJ2-2; maybe TRBD2 (6 bases). Germline assignment: CDR1 LNHDA and CDR2 SQIVND (reference sequence). CDR3 length: 13 amino acids. V was clipped by 6 bases and J by 7 bases, with 12 bases between them. This CDR3 is CASRKTSFGELFF. For the CDR3, the DNA is TGTGCCAGTAGGAAGACTAGTTTCGGGGAGCTGTTTTTT. The full variable domain, its missing parts supplied by reference TRBV19 and TRBJ2-2, is DGGITQSPKYLFRKEGQNVTLSCEQNLNHDAMYWYRQDPGQGLRLIYYSQIVNDFQKGDIAEGYSVSREKKESFPLTVTSAQKNPTAFYLCASRKTSFGELFFGEGSRLTVL.

The sample holds a few counts of this clone. The chain joins TRBV7-9 to TRBJ2-3; D might be TRBD2 (6 bases). The V end lost 5 bases, the J end lost 2 bases, and 11 bases lay between the germline ends. Per the germline V gene, CDR1 is SEHNR and CDR2 is FQNEAQ (reference sequence). CDR3 length equals 14 residues. CDR3 nucleotides: TGTGCCAGCAGCCGGGACTTGCACACAGATACGCAGTATTTT. Its translation: CASSRDLHTDTQYF.

This clone was counted only a few times. The DNA of the CDR3 is TGTGCCAGCAGTGAACGACAGGACCGTCGGGGGCAGTTCTTC. Translation: CASSERQDRRGQFF. This chain links TRBV2 with TRBJ2-1; weak D call: TRBD1 (6 bases). This CDR3 is 14 amino acids long. V was shortened by 2 bases and J by 12 bases, with 17 bases between the two germline ends. CDR1 and CDR2 from the germline V gene are SNHLY and FYNNEI.

V and J are TRBV7-2 and TRBJ2-6; D perhaps matches TRBD1 (6 bases). V gave up 5 bases and J gave up 2 bases, with 10 bases separating them. The CDR3 spans 15 residues. Per germline, CDR1 SGHTA and CDR2 FQGNSA. The CDR3 DNA reads as TGTGCCAGCAGCAGACGGACAGCTGGGGCCAACGTCCTGACTTTC. The encoded protein is CASSRRTAGANVLTF.

Only one count was recorded for this clone. The CDR3 loop reads CASSPSRLAGIDEQFF. The CDR3 DNA sequence: TGTGCCAGCAGCCCCTCGAGGCTAGCGGGGATAGATGAGCAGTTCTTC. The chain uses TRBV7-8 and TRBJ2-1; 9 nucleotides match TRBD2. V lost 5 bases, J lost 8 bases, and 13 bases stayed unmatched. CDR1 is SGHVS and CDR2 is FQNEAQ in the germline V gene. The CDR3 loop spans 16 amino acids.

The chain links TRBV7-8 to TRBJ2-7; a weak D match, TRBD2 (6 bases). Germline V lookup: CDR1 SGHVS, CDR2 FQNEAQ. The CDR3 has 16 amino acids. Between the trimmed V and J ends, which lost 1 base and 0 bases, there was a span of 13 bases. The CDR3 DNA sequence: TGTGCCAGCAGCTTAGAGGTAGGGAGGAGCTCCTACGAGCAGTACTTC. Translated, it gives CASSLEVGRSSYEQYF. The full variable domain, with the rest looked up from reference TRBV7-8 and TRBJ2-7, is GAGVSQSPRYKVAKRGQDVALRCDPISGHVSLFWYQQALGQGPEFLTYFQNEAQLDKSGLPSDRFFAERPEGSVSTLKIQRTQQEDSAVYLCASSLEVGRSSYEQYFGPGTRLTVT.

The chain couples TRBV11-1 to TRBJ1-1; TRBD1 agrees at 8 bases. Germline V gene lookup returns CDR1 SGHAT and CDR2 FQDESV (reference sequence). V lost 1 base to trimming and J lost 11 bases; unmatched junction nucleotides: 3. This CDR3 region has 12 residues. This CDR3 reads CASSLVSGGAFF. The CDR3 nucleotides are TGTGCCAGCAGCTTAGTTTCAGGGGGCGCTTTCTTT. Combining the CDR3 with reference TRBV11-1 and TRBJ1-1 gives the whole variable domain EAEVAQSPRYKITEKSQAVAFWCDPISGHATLYWYRQILGQGPELLVQFQDESVVDDSQLPKDRFSAERLKGVDSTLKIQPAELGDSAMYLCASSLVSGGAFFGQGTRLTVV.

CDR3: CASSSGLAGNEQYF. CDR3 nucleotide sequence: TGTGCCAGCAGTTCGGGACTAGCGGGGAACGAGCAGTACTTC. The chain combines TRBV27 with TRBJ2-7, with 13 bases fitting TRBD2. The CDR3 consists of 14 residues. V dropped 4 bases and J dropped 5; count of bases not matched to a gene: 2. Germline V gives CDR1 MNHEY, CDR2 SMNVEV (reference sequence).

The chain has TRBV2 and TRBJ2-5, with 9 nucleotides matching TRBD2. This CDR3 has 17 residues. Germline V gene lookup returns CDR1 SNHLY and CDR2 FYNNEI. The trim removed 8 bases at V and 4 bases at J, leaving 17 bases unmatched. This CDR3 is CASGGTAGGYTGETQYF. The CDR3 DNA reads as TGTGCCAGCGGAGGAACAGCGGGGGGATATACAGGAGAGACCCAGTACTTC. Together with reference TRBV2 and TRBJ2-5, the CDR3 gives the full variable domain: EPEVTQTPSHQVTQMGQEVILRCVPISNHLYFYWYRQILGQKVEFLVSFYNNEISEKSEIFDDQFSVERPDGSNFTLKIRSTKLEDSAMYFCASGGTAGGYTGETQYFGPGTRLLVL.

This clone was observed once. The gene calls are TRBV4-2 and TRBJ2-3; the D is unclear. The CDR3 contains 16 residues. Trimming cost V 1 base and J 2 bases, with 13 bases left between them. CDR1 and CDR2 (germline): LGHNA, YNFKEQ. The CDR3 is CASSQAATGITDTQYF. DNA of the CDR3: TGTGCCAGCAGCCAAGCAGCTACGGGTATCACAGATACGCAGTATTTT.